These 26 T cell receptor beta chains were all obtained from the same sample, sequenced in a study of control samples from healthy donors and cancer patients. Measured with immunoSEQ multiplex PCR; TCRdb has only the in-frame clones, and not every one. The sample carries around 110,000 clones, roughly 91% recorded once. Sample: blood. Receptors were obtained from a woman aged 70-85 years in good health.

In its sample, this clone was seen once. The V call is TRBV5-5, the J call TRBJ1-6; no clear D. V gave up 4 bases and J gave up 6 bases, with 11 bases separating them. Germline loops: CDR1 SGHKS, CDR2 YYEKEE (reference sequence). The CDR3 covers 14 residues. CDR3 in DNA: TGTGCCAGCAGCACGGACCTAGCTAATTCACCCCTCCACTTT. Translated, it gives CASSTDLANSPLHF.

The J gene is TRBJ2-2, the V gene TRBV9, with TRBD2 identical over 7 bases. CDR1 and CDR2 (germline): SGDLS, YYNGEE. This CDR3 spans 15 amino acids. Germline trimming cut 3 bases from V and 5 bases from J; bases unmatched to any gene: 7. CDR3: CASSEGTTLTGELFF. The CDR3 DNA follows: TGTGCCAGCAGCGAAGGGACTACCCTAACCGGGGAGCTGTTTTTT.

The sample holds a few counts of this clone. The V and J genes are TRBV4-1 and TRBJ1-5, with D uncertain. CDR1 MGHRA and CDR2 YSYEKL come from the germline V gene. Between the trimmed V and J ends, which lost 0 bases and 2 bases, there was a span of 8 bases. This CDR3 has 15 amino acids. This CDR3 is CASSQEVQGNQPQHF. The CDR3, as DNA: TGCGCCAGCAGCCAAGAAGTCCAGGGCAATCAGCCCCAGCATTTT.

The chain links TRBV24-1 to TRBJ1-2, with a possible D match to TRBD1 (6 bases). With 3 bases removed from V and 3 bases from J, the gap between germline ends came to 22 bases. Per the germline V gene, CDR1 is KGHDR and CDR2 is SFDVKD. This CDR3 is built from 18 residues. CDR3 DNA: TGTGCCACCAGTGATCCTCTTGGTTCTCGGGAGGGGGACTATGGCTACACCTTC. This gives the protein CATSDPLGSREGDYGYTF.

This clone showed up just once. This rearrangement joins TRBV5-4 to TRBJ2-7; 7 positions match TRBD2. Germline assignment: CDR1 SGHNT and CDR2 YYREEE (reference sequence). The CDR3 spans 17 residues. Germline trimming cut 3 bases from V and 2 bases from J; bases unmatched to any gene: 14. The CDR3 sequence: CASSWSVGAGLPYEQYF. CDR3 sequence (DNA): TGTGCCAGCAGCTGGTCGGTAGGAGCGGGGCTTCCCTACGAGCAGTACTTC. The variable domain in full, completed from reference TRBV5-4 and TRBJ2-7, reads ETGVTQSPTHLIKTRGQQVTLRCSSQSGHNTVSWYQQALGQGPQFIFQYYREEENGRGNFPPRFSGLQFPNYSSELNVNALELDDSALYLCASSWSVGAGLPYEQYFGPGTRLTVT.

This clone was seen a single time. The V call is TRBV11-3, the J call TRBJ2-7; D possibly corresponds to TRBD2 (6 bases). This CDR3 has 13 amino acids. Germline CDR1 SGHNT, CDR2 YENEEA. The V and J ends lost 9 bases and 0 bases respectively, with 12 bases between them. Here the CDR3 reads CASAGFSSYEQYF. The CDR3 bases are TGTGCCAGTGCGGGGTTCAGCTCCTACGAGCAGTACTTC.

This chain links TRBV7-2 with TRBJ1-1; TRBD1 matches at 7 bases. Germline assignment: CDR1 SGHTA and CDR2 FQGNSA. There are 15 residues in the CDR3. V was clipped by 5 bases and J by 1 base; unmatched bases: 7. The CDR3 region has the DNA TGTGCCAGCAGCCCCTGGGGGACAGCGAACACTGAAGCTTTCTTT. Amino acids: CASSPWGTANTEAFF.

J is TRBJ1-6 and V is TRBV9; 7 positions agree with TRBD1. This CDR3 spans 14 amino acids. Trimming took 5 bases from V and 6 from J; bases not matched to a gene: 5. Per the germline V gene, CDR1 is SGDLS and CDR2 is YYNGEE. The CDR3 region is CASSWGQTNSPLHF. CDR3 in DNA: TGTGCCAGCAGTTGGGGACAGACTAATTCACCCCTCCACTTT.

This clone was seen a few times. The chain combines TRBV4-3 with TRBJ2-1; 11 nucleotides match TRBD2. CDR3 length equals 17 residues. V was clipped by 0 bases and J by 2 bases; unmatched bases: 3. Germline V CDR1 and CDR2: LGHNA, YSLEER. Here the CDR3 reads CASSQDPSGGPYNEQFF. As DNA, the CDR3 is TGCGCCAGCAGCCAAGATCCTAGCGGGGGGCCCTACAATGAGCAGTTCTTC.

The chain has TRBV15 and TRBJ1-2, with 8 nucleotides matching TRBD1. This CDR3 contains 14 residues. Germline V lookup: CDR1 LNHNV, CDR2 YYDKDF (reference sequence). J lost 8 bases, V lost 3 bases, and 8 bases had no gene match. CDR3 nucleotide sequence: TGTGCCACCAGCAGGAGGATGACAGGGGAAGGCTACACCTTC. This gives the protein CATSRRMTGEGYTF.

The V call is TRBV10-2, the J call TRBJ1-1, with TRBD1 matching 7 bases. Unmatched junction bases numbered 8, after V lost 5 bases and J lost 5 bases. There are 14 residues in the CDR3. Germline V CDR1 and CDR2: WSHSY, SAAADI. The DNA for the CDR3 is TGCGCCAGCAGTCCCACCGGGACAGCAACTGAAGCTTTCTTT. It codes for CASSPTGTATEAFF.

This chain links TRBV5-6 with TRBJ2-2, with D hard to call. Germline V gene data show CDR1 as SGHDT and CDR2 as YYEEEE. CDR3 size: 16 residues. V lost 4 bases, J lost 6 bases, and 19 bases lay in between. CDR3 DNA sequence: TGTGCCAGCAGCCCCGCCGGTGGCCAGTCGTCCGGGGAGCTGTTTTTT. The encoded protein is CASSPAGGQSSGELFF.

This CDR3 is CASRRDRNSPLHF. Here the CDR3 DNA reads TGTGCCAGCAGGCGGGACCGTAATTCACCCCTCCACTTT. This sequence joins TRBV12-3 or TRBV12-4 and TRBJ1-6; D perhaps matches TRBD1 (5 bases). The V end lost 6 bases, the J end lost 6 bases, and 9 bases lay between the germline ends. This CDR3 region has 13 residues.

The chain has TRBV5-5 and TRBJ1-6; 12 nucleotides align to TRBD1. Germline V lookup: CDR1 SGHKS, CDR2 YYEKEE (reference sequence). The CDR3 spans 15 residues. V shed 4 bases, J shed 9 bases, and the junction held 5 bases outside the gene matches. The CDR3, as DNA: TGTGCCAGCAGCGCGGGACAGGGGGCATTTTCACCCCTCCACTTT. It is translated as CASSAGQGAFSPLHF.

The CDR3 here is CASRRDSGTEAFF. The CDR3 DNA is TGTGCCAGCAGGCGGGACAGTGGGACTGAAGCTTTCTTT. The chain employs TRBV25-1 and TRBJ1-1, with 7 bases identical to TRBD1. CDR3 length equals 13 residues. The germline V gene has CDR1 MGHDK and CDR2 SYGVNS. The trim removed 6 bases at V and 5 bases at J, leaving 6 bases unmatched.

The CDR3 reads CASSRRGTEAFF. CDR3 nucleotide sequence: TGTGCCAGCAGCCGCAGGGGCACTGAAGCTTTCTTT. The gene calls are TRBV5-6 and TRBJ1-1; TRBD1 might be the D (6 bases). The CDR3 length is 12 residues. In germline, CDR1 is SGHDT, CDR2 YYEEEE. Trimming removed 4 bases from V and 4 bases from J, with 8 bases in between.

The CDR3 spells CASSLAGLAGGRGNEQFF. The CDR3 coding sequence is TGTGCCAGCAGCTTAGCGGGACTAGCGGGGGGCCGGGGTAATGAGCAGTTCTTC. This chain connects TRBV7-8 to TRBJ2-1; 15 nucleotides agree with TRBD2. Per the germline V gene, CDR1 is SGHVS and CDR2 is FQNEAQ. J was trimmed by 7 bases and V by 0 bases; bases with no gene match: 7. The CDR3 contains 18 residues.

The rearrangement links TRBV6-5 to TRBJ1-4; 8 nucleotides align to TRBD1. CDR3 length: 13 residues. Germline values: CDR1 MNHEY, CDR2 SVGAGI. V shed 11 bases, J shed 7 bases, and the junction held 9 bases outside the gene matches. The chain's CDR3 is CAGGGQGGEKLFF. The CDR3 coding sequence is TGTGCCGGCGGAGGACAGGGAGGTGAAAAACTGTTTTTT.

V is TRBV10-3 and J is TRBJ1-3, with D uncertain. Trimming stripped 0 bases from V and 0 bases from J, with 6 bases between. There are 15 residues in the CDR3. The germline gives CDR1 ENHRY, CDR2 SYGVKD. The CDR3: CAISESTYSGNTIYF. CDR3 in DNA: TGTGCCATCAGTGAGTCAACCTACTCTGGAAACACCATATATTTT.

The chain carries TRBV7-9 and TRBJ1-2; unclear D gene. Germline V gene data show CDR1 as SEHNR and CDR2 as FQNEAQ (reference sequence). Trimming stripped 4 bases from V and 4 bases from J, with 13 bases between. This CDR3 is 14 amino acids long. CDR3 in amino acids: CASSWTDGTYGYTF. DNA of the CDR3: TGTGCCAGCAGCTGGACGGATGGAACCTATGGCTACACCTTC.

The rearrangement links TRBV3-1 (or the pseudogene TRBV3-2) to TRBJ2-5; 7 nucleotides agree with TRBD2. Germline V gene data show CDR1 as LGHDT and CDR2 as YNNKEL (reference sequence). J gave up 5 bases and V 4 bases, and 4 bases lay outside the gene matches. The CDR3 loop spans 13 amino acids. CDR3 residues: CASSPGGGETQYF. The CDR3 nucleotides are TGTGCCAGCAGCCCGGGGGGTGGCGAGACCCAGTACTTC.

The chain joins TRBV5-1 to TRBJ2-7, with 10 bases identical to TRBD1. The germline gives CDR1 SGHRS, CDR2 YFSETQ. V shed 4 bases, J shed 4 bases, and the junction held 11 bases outside the gene matches. CDR3 length equals 16 residues. The CDR3 nucleotides are TGCGCCAGCAGCCTACAACCCGGGACAGGGGAATACGAGCAGTACTTC. Its translation: CASSLQPGTGEYEQYF.

The CDR3 sequence is CSASPPGQGGGYTF. As DNA, the CDR3 is TGCAGTGCTAGTCCCCCGGGCCAGGGAGGTGGCTACACCTTC. The rearrangement joins TRBV20-1 to TRBJ1-2; tentatively, D is TRBD1 (5 bases). The ends were cut back, 3 bases at V and 7 bases at J, with 18 bases in the middle. Germline assignment: CDR1 DFQATT and CDR2 SNEGSKA (reference sequence). The CDR3 spans 14 residues.

The genes are TRBV6-5 and TRBJ1-6, with a tentative D call TRBD1 (6 bases). The CDR3 spans 16 residues. V was pared by 4 bases and J by 0 bases, with 10 bases between. The germline gives CDR1 MNHEY, CDR2 SVGAGI. CDR3 sequence: CASSSTGSSYNSPLHF. DNA of the CDR3: TGTGCCAGCAGTTCAACAGGGAGCTCCTATAATTCACCCCTCCACTTT.

The rearrangement uses TRBV13 and TRBJ1-1; tentatively, D is TRBD1 (6 bases). V gave up 5 bases and J gave up 3 bases, with 10 bases separating them. The CDR3 length is 13 residues. In germline, CDR1 is PRHDT, CDR2 FYEKMQ (reference sequence). The CDR3 here is CASSPTGDTEAFF. CDR3 nucleotide sequence: TGTGCCAGCAGCCCGACAGGAGACACTGAAGCTTTCTTT.

The V call is TRBV9, the J call TRBJ2-3, with D hard to call. The V gene's germline CDR1 is SGDLS and CDR2 YYNGEE. This CDR3 contains 14 residues. V was cut by 0 bases and J by 2 bases, with 7 bases left in between. For the CDR3, the DNA is TGTGCCAGCAGCGTAGAACACAACACAGATACGCAGTATTTT. Amino acid sequence: CASSVEHNTDTQYF.